One sample yielded the 8 T cell receptor beta chains listed below, sequenced in a study of blood T cell repertoires in COVID-19. The assay was immunoSEQ multiplex PCR, and TCRdb's table has in-frame clones only and misses some. The table shows 200,000 to 250,000 clones, with 79% occurring only once. Source material: peripheral blood. Receptors originate from a woman in her thirties or forties with active or convalescent COVID-19.

The genes are TRBV19 and TRBJ2-3; 9 bases fit TRBD2. Germline CDR1 and CDR2: LNHDA and SQIVND (reference sequence). CDR3 length: 16 residues. The V gene end was trimmed by 4 bases and the J gene end by 2 bases; junction bases not matched to a gene: 7. DNA of the CDR3: TGTGCCAGTAGTAACAGACTAGCGGATAACACAGATACGCAGTATTTT. Its translation is CASSNRLADNTDTQYF.

This clone was counted only a few times. The V gene is TRBV21-1, the J gene TRBJ1-6. TRBV21-1 is assigned pseudogene status. The CDR3 sequence is 21 residues long. The CDR3 reads CASSALGVLPGRDTYNSPLHF. The CDR3 DNA follows: TGTGCCAGCAGCGCCTTGGGGGTCCTTCCAGGGAGGGACACCTATAATTCACCCCTCCACTTT.

The chain combines TRBV6-1 with TRBJ1-2; unclear D gene. Trimming took off 5 bases at V and 4 bases at J, with 11 bases between the two ends. Germline loops: CDR1 MNHNS, CDR2 SASEGT. The CDR3 is 13 residues long. CDR3: CASSLGRAYGYTF. The CDR3 DNA reads TGTGCCAGCAGTCTCGGGCGGGCCTATGGCTACACCTTC.

V is TRBV6-2 or TRBV6-3 and J is TRBJ2-2; D is perhaps TRBD1 (6 bases). Germline CDR1 reads MNHEY; CDR2 reads SVGEGT. The CDR3 has 16 residues. Trimming took off 5 bases at V and 6 bases at J, with 19 bases between the two ends. The DNA of the CDR3 is TGTGCCAGCAGTCAAAGGGACACCCGCCGGGCCGGGGAGCTGTTTTTT. The encoded protein is CASSQRDTRRAGELFF.

This chain joins TRBV2 and TRBJ2-3; maybe TRBD2 (7 bases). The length of the CDR3 is 14 residues. Trimming shortened V by 9 bases and J by 0 bases, and 13 bases separated the two germline ends. CDR1 and CDR2 (germline): SNHLY, FYNNEI. CDR3 loop: CASGEGGSTDTQYF. CDR3 coding DNA: TGTGCCAGTGGGGAGGGGGGAAGCACAGATACGCAGTATTTT.

This clone was picked up one time. V and J are TRBV5-1 and TRBJ2-7; perhaps TRBD1 as D (6 bases). Per the germline V gene, CDR1 is SGHRS and CDR2 is YFSETQ. V gave up 4 bases and J gave up 1 base, with 12 bases separating them. There are 14 residues in the CDR3. CDR3 amino acids: CASSLTGQSYEQYF. The CDR3 nucleotides read TGCGCCAGCAGCCTCACCGGACAGTCCTACGAGCAGTACTTC.

This chain links TRBV30 with TRBJ1-4; D is possibly TRBD1 (5 bases). V lost 1 base, J lost 8 bases, and 14 bases lay in between. This CDR3 comprises 14 residues. The germline CDR1 and CDR2 sequences are GTSNPN and SVGIG (reference sequence). The CDR3 loop reads CAWSEGSPGEKLFF. The CDR3 nucleotides read TGTGCCTGGAGTGAAGGCAGCCCAGGGGAAAAACTGTTTTTT.

The chain employs TRBV5-6 and TRBJ1-2; no reliable D call. In germline, CDR1 is SGHDT, CDR2 YYEEEE. The CDR3 spans 15 residues. Trimming pared 0 bases from V and 4 bases from J, leaving 13 bases between. Written as DNA, the CDR3 is TGTGCCAGCAGCTTGGTAGGCCAGGAGGTCTATGGCTACACCTTC. It yields the protein CASSLVGQEVYGYTF.